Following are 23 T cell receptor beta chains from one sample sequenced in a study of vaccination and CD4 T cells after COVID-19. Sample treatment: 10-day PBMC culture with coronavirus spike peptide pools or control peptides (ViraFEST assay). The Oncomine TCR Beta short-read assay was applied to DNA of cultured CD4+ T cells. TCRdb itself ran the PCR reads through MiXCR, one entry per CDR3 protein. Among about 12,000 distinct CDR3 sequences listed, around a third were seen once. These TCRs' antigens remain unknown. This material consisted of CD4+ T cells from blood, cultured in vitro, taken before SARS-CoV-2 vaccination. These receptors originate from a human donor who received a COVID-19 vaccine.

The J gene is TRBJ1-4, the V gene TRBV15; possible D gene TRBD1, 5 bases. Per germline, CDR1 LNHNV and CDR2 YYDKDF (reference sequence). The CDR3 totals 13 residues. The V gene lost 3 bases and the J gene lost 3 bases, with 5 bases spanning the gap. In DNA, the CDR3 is TGTGCCACCAGCAGGGGACCTAATGAAAAACTGTTTTTT. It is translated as CATSRGPNEKLFF.

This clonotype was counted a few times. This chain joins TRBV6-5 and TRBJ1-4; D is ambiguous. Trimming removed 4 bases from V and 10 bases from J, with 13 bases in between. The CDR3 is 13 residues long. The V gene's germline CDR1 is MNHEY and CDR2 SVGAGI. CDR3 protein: CASSSVYGGKLFF. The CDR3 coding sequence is TGTGCCAGCAGTTCCGTTTATGGAGGAAAACTGTTTTTT.

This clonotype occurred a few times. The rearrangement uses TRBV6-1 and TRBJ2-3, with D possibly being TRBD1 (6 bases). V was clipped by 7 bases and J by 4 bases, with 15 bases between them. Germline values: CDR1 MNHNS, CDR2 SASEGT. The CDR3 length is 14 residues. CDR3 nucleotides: TGTGCCAGCATGAGGGGGATGGGTTCAGATACGCAGTATTTT. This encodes CASMRGMGSDTQYF.

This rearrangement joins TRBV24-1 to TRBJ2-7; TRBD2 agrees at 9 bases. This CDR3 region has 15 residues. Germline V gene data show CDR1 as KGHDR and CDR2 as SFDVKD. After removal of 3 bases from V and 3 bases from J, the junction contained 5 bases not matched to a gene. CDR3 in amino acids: CATSDTIAGVYEQYF. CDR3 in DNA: TGTGCCACCAGTGATACGATAGCGGGGGTCTACGAGCAGTACTTC.

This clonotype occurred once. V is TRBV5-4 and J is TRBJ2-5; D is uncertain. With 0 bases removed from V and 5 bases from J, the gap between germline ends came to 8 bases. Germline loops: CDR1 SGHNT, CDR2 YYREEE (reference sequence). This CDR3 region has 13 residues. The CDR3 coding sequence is TGTGCCAGCAGCTTGGACCCGCTGGAGACCCAGTACTTC. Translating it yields CASSLDPLETQYF.

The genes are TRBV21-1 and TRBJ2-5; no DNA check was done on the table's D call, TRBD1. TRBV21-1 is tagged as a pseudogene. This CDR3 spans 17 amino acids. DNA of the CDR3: TGTGCCAGCAGCAAGCCAGACCTCGGGGCGTACCAAGAGACCCAGTACTTC. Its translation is CASSKPDLGAYQETQYF.

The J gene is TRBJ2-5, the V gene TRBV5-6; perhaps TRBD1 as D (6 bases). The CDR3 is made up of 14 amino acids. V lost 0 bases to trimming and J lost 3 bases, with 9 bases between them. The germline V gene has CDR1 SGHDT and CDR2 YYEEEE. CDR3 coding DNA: TGTGCCAGCAGCTTGGAGCCAGGGGAAGAGACCCAGTACTTC. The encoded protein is CASSLEPGEETQYF.

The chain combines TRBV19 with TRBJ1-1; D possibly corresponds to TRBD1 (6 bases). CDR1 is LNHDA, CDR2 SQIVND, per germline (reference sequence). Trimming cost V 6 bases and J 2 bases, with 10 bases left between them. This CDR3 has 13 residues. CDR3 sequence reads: CASRRQANTEAFF. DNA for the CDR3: TGTGCCAGTAGGCGACAGGCAAACACTGAAGCTTTCTTT. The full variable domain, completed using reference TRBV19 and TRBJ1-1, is DGGITQSPKYLFRKEGQNVTLSCEQNLNHDAMYWYRQDPGQGLRLIYYSQIVNDFQKGDIAEGYSVSREKKESFPLTVTSAQKNPTAFYLCASRRQANTEAFFGQGTRLTVV.

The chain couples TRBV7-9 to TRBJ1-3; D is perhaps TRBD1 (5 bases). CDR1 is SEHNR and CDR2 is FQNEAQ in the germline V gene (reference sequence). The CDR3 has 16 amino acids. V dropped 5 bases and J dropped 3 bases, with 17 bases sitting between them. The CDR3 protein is CASSRYTGDGGNTIYF. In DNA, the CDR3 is TGTGCCAGCAGCCGATACACCGGGGACGGTGGAAACACCATATATTTT.

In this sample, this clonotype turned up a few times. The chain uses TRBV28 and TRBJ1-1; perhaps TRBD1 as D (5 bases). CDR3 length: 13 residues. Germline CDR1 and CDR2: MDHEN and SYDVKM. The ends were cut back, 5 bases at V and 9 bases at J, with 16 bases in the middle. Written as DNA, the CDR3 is TGTGCCAGCAGTCAGGGACGGGTATTTAAAGCTTTCTTT. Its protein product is CASSQGRVFKAFF.

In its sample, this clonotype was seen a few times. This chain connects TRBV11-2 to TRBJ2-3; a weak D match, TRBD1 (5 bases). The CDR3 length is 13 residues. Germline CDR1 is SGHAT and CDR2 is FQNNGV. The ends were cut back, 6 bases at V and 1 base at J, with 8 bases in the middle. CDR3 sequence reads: CASSDRGTDTQYF. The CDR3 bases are TGTGCCAGCAGTGACAGAGGCACAGATACGCAGTATTTT.

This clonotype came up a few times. The CDR3 sequence is CASSFRIPGELFF. The CDR3 bases are TGTGCCAGCAGTTTCCGGATCCCCGGGGAGCTGTTTTTT. The chain uses TRBV12-3 or TRBV12-4 and TRBJ2-2; D not resolved. V was clipped by 3 bases and J by 6 bases, with 8 bases between them. The CDR3 has 13 amino acids.

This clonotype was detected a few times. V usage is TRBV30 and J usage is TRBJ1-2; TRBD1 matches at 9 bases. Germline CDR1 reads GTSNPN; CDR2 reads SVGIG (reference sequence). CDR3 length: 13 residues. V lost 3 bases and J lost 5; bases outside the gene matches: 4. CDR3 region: CAWSTGTGYGYTF. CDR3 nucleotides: TGTGCCTGGAGCACCGGGACAGGGTATGGCTACACCTTC.

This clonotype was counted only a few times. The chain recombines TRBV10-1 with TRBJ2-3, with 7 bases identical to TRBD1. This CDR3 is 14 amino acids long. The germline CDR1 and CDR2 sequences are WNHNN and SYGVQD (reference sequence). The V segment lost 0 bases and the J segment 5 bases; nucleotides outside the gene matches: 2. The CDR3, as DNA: TGCGCCAGCAGTGAGTCTTACAGGGGAGATACGCAGTATTTT. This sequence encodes CASSESYRGDTQYF.

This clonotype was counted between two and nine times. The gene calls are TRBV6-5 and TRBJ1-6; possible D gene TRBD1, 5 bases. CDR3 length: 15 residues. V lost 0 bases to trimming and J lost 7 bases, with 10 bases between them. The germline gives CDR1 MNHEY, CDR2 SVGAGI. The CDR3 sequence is CASSYSGGENSPLHF. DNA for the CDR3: TGTGCCAGCAGTTACTCGGGGGGAGAGAATTCACCCCTCCACTTT.

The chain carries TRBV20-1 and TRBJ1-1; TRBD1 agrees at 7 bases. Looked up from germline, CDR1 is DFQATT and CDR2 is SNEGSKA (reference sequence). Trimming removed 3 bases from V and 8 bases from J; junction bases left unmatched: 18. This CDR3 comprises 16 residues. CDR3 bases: TGCAGTGCTAGCCCTTCCATGGGACAGACTAAAACGGAAGCTTTCTTT. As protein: CSASPSMGQTKTEAFF.

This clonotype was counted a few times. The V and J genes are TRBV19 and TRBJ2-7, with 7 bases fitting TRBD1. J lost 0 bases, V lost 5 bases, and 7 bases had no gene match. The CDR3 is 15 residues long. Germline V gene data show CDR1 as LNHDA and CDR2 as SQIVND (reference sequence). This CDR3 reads CASSRQGESSYEQYF. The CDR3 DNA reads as TGTGCCAGTAGTCGGCAGGGGGAAAGCTCCTACGAGCAGTACTTC.

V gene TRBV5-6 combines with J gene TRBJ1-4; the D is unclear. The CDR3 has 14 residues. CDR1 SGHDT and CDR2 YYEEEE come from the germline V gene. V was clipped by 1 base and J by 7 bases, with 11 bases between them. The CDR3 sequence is CASSLPGSGEKLFF. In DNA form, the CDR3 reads TGTGCCAGCAGCTTGCCGGGGTCGGGTGAAAAACTGTTTTTT.

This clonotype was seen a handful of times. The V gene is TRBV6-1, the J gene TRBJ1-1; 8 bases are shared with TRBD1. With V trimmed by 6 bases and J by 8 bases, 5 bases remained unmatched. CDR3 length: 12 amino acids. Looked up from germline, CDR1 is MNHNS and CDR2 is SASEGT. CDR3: CASSLDRAEAFF. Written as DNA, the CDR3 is TGTGCCAGCAGCCTGGACAGGGCCGAAGCTTTCTTT.

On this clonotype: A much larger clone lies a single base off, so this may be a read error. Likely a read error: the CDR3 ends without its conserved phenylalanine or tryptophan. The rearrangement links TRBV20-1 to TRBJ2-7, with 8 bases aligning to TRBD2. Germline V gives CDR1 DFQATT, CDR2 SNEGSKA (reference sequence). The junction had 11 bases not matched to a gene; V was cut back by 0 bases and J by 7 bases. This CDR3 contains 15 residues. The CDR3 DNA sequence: TGCAGTGCTAGAGACGAGCGGGGGAGAGAGGGGGAGCAGTACTCC. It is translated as CSARDERGREGEQYS.

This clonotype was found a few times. CDR3 nucleotides: TGTGCCAGCACGACAGCCTATGGCTACACCTTC. It yields the protein CASTTAYGYTF. The rearrangement uses TRBV2 and TRBJ1-2, with D tentatively TRBD1 (5 bases). Trimming shortened V by 7 bases and J by 4 bases, and 7 bases separated the two germline ends. The CDR3 length is 11 residues. Germline CDR1 SNHLY, CDR2 FYNNEI.

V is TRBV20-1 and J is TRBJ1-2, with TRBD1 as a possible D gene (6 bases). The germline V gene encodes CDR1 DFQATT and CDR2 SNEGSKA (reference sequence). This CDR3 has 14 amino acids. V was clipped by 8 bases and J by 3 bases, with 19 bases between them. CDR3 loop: CSRLKQGTDYGYTF. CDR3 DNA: TGCAGTCGCCTCAAACAGGGAACCGACTATGGCTACACCTTC.

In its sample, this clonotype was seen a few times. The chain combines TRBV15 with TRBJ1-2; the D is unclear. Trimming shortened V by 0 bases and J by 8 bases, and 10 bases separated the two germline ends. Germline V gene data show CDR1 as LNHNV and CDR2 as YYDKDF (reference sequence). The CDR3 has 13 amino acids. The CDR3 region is CATSREGYGGYTF. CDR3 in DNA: TGTGCCACCAGCAGAGAAGGGTATGGGGGCTACACCTTC.